This T cell receptor (beta chain) was documented in a study of CD8 T cells in ankylosing spondylitis. Whole-study results and caveats: Characteristic, it appeared, of ankylosing spondylitis blood was a TCR beta motif of 7 or 8 highly homologous variants.

In TCRdb, the 5' RACE reads were re-called with MiXCR into one record per CDR3 protein. The table includes around 480,000 distinct CDR3 sequences, roughly a sixth detected once. This clonotype was seen a handful of times. What it binds is not known. Germline V CDR1 and CDR2: SGHTA, FQGNSA. The CDR3 sequence is 13 residues long. V gave up 1 base and J gave up 9 bases, with 10 bases separating them. This TCR came from a male donor with ankylosing spondylitis. Specimen: blood, either unsorted or a sorted T cell fraction (not recorded which). This chain connects TRBV7-2 to TRBJ2-1, with D uncertain. This CDR3 is CASSLELGSEQFF. The DNA for the CDR3 is TGTGCCAGCAGCTTAGAGCTCGGGTCTGAGCAGTTCTTC.